Shown below are 18 T cell receptor beta chains from a single sample sequenced in a study of shared clonotypes between healthy human individuals. Produced via immunoSEQ multiplex PCR; TCRdb's table is partial and in-frame only. The table includes around 1.6 million clones, 95% to 99% detected once. Sequencing was carried out using naive CD4+ T cells sorted from blood. Subset denoted: CD45RA+ positively selected. Receptor source: a man aged 25-45 years in good health.

The rearrangement joins TRBV27 to TRBJ2-7, with 7 nucleotides matching TRBD2. The CDR3 is 13 amino acids. Germline lookup yields CDR1 MNHEY and CDR2 SMNVEV (reference sequence). V shed 10 bases, J shed 4 bases, and the junction held 10 bases outside the gene matches. The chain's CDR3 is CATQSAGAYEQYF. The DNA for the CDR3 is TGTGCCACCCAGTCCGCGGGAGCTTACGAGCAGTACTTC.

In the case of this clone: Its ends do not fully match the called genes, so a read error is possible. The chain links TRBV27 to TRBJ1-2, with D unclear. CDR3 length: 12 residues. Germline V gene lookup returns CDR1 MNHEY and CDR2 SMNVEV (reference sequence). The CDR3 DNA reads as TGTGCCAGCAGTTATTCCGAACAGAGGGAGGACTTC. This codes for CASSYSEQREDF.

The rearrangement joins TRBV9 to TRBJ2-4, with D unclear. The CDR3 sequence is 15 residues long. Per germline, CDR1 SGDLS and CDR2 YYNGEE. Trimming shortened V by 0 bases and J by 4 bases, and 11 bases separated the two germline ends. The CDR3 region has the DNA TGTGCCAGCAGCGTAGAGGATAGCCGGAAAAACATTCAGTACTTC. Translating gives CASSVEDSRKNIQYF. The full variable domain, rest sourced from reference TRBV9 and TRBJ2-4, is DSGVTQTPKHLITATGQRVTLRCSPRSGDLSVYWYQQSLDQGLQFLIQYYNGEERAKGNILERFSAQQFPDLHSELNLSSLELGDSALYFCASSVEDSRKNIQYFGAGTRLSVL.

This clone has just one count. The rearrangement links TRBV21-1 to TRBJ1-5. TRBV21-1 is flagged as a pseudogene. This CDR3 comprises 14 residues. The CDR3 region has the DNA TGTGCCAGCACCGAGGGAGGGCAGAATCAGCCCCAGCATTTT. Its translation is CASTEGGQNQPQHF.

The chain uses TRBV6-5 and TRBJ2-7; weak D call: TRBD2 (6 bases). This CDR3 spans 14 amino acids. V lost 7 bases and J 7 bases, leaving 20 bases between the germline ends. The germline V gene encodes CDR1 MNHEY and CDR2 SVGAGI. In DNA, the CDR3 is TGTGCCAGCACCCCGCCCGGAGGGCGCGGAGAGCAGTACTTC. Its translation: CASTPPGGRGEQYF.

The chain joins TRBV28 to TRBJ1-5; the D gene is possibly TRBD1 (6 bases). Germline V CDR1 and CDR2: MDHEN, SYDVKM. The V end was cut by 4 bases, the J end by 5 bases, with 9 bases between. The CDR3 has 13 amino acids. In DNA, the CDR3 is TGTGCCAGCAGTTACAGGGCCCATCAGCCCCAGCATTTT. It yields the protein CASSYRAHQPQHF.

The rearrangement uses TRBV5-1 and TRBJ2-1; no clear D. The CDR3 is 16 amino acids. CDR1 and CDR2 (germline): SGHRS, YFSETQ. The germline V and J ends were trimmed by 2 bases and 1 base, with 13 bases remaining between them. This CDR3 reads CASSFIAGPSYNEQFF. CDR3 in DNA: TGCGCCAGCAGCTTCATTGCTGGACCTTCCTACAATGAGCAGTTCTTC. Together with reference TRBV5-1 and TRBJ2-1, the CDR3 gives the full variable domain: KAGVTQTPRYLIKTRGQQVTLSCSPISGHRSVSWYQQTPGQGLQFLFEYFSETQRNKGNFPGRFSGRQFSNSRSEMNVSTLELGDSALYLCASSFIAGPSYNEQFFGPGTRLTVL.

The chain is built from TRBV5-4 and TRBJ1-1, with 9 bases identical to TRBD1. The CDR3 has 13 amino acids. Germline V lookup: CDR1 SGHNT, CDR2 YYREEE (reference sequence). J was trimmed by 4 bases and V by 3 bases; bases with no gene match: 1. The CDR3 bases are TGTGCCAGCAGCTCACAGGGGGCCACTGAAGCTTTCTTT. Translation: CASSSQGATEAFF.

This chain links TRBV29-1 with TRBJ2-5; 9 bases agree with TRBD1. V shed 6 bases, J shed 4 bases, and the junction held 3 bases outside the gene matches. This CDR3 has 12 residues. Germline V gene lookup returns CDR1 SQVTM and CDR2 ANQGSEA. CDR3 sequence reads: CSVRQGVETQYF. The CDR3 DNA reads as TGCAGCGTAAGACAGGGGGTAGAGACCCAGTACTTC. Looking up the rest from reference TRBV29-1 and TRBJ2-5 gives the full variable domain: SAVISQKPSRDICQRGTSLTIQCQVDSQVTMMFWYRQQPGQSLTLIATANQGSEATYESGFVIDKFPISRPNLTFSTLTVSNMSPEDSSIYLCSVRQGVETQYFGPGTRLLVL.

The chain employs TRBV7-9 and TRBJ2-2, with D unclear. CDR1 and CDR2 from the germline V gene are SEHNR and FQNEAQ (reference sequence). The CDR3 is made up of 11 amino acids. V lost 6 bases, J lost 6 bases, and 5 bases lay in between. CDR3 protein: CASRAAGELFF. The CDR3 bases are TGTGCCAGCAGGGCGGCCGGGGAGCTGTTTTTT.

V is TRBV19 and J is TRBJ2-7; D may be TRBD1 (7 bases). The CDR3 spans 16 residues. Trimming left V 1 base short and J 6 bases short, with 19 bases between. CDR1 is LNHDA, CDR2 SQIVND, per germline (reference sequence). CDR3 amino acids: CASSIVTGRGASEQYF. CDR3 bases: TGTGCCAGTAGTATAGTCACGGGCAGGGGGGCGTCCGAGCAGTACTTC.

The count of this clone is one. The DNA for the CDR3 is TGTGCCAGCAGTGGGGACAGGGGAGCAGAACAGCCCCAGCATTTT. Encoded protein: CASSGDRGAEQPQHF. V is TRBV2 and J is TRBJ1-5; 10 bases are a match to TRBD1. This CDR3 is 15 amino acids long. Per the germline V gene, CDR1 is SNHLY and CDR2 is FYNNEI. Unmatched junction bases numbered 7, after V lost 4 bases and J lost 7 bases.

The V call is TRBV15, the J call TRBJ2-7, with 7 bases aligning to TRBD1. CDR1 is LNHNV and CDR2 is YYDKDF in the germline V gene (reference sequence). CDR3 length: 14 residues. J lost 3 bases, V lost 4 bases, and 6 bases had no gene match. The CDR3 coding sequence is TGTGCCACCAGCACTGACAGGGTAGGCTACGAGCAGTACTTC. As protein: CATSTDRVGYEQYF.

This rearrangement joins TRBV5-4 to TRBJ2-5, with D maybe TRBD2 (6 bases). The germline gives CDR1 SGHNT, CDR2 YYREEE (reference sequence). V lost 4 bases and J 6 bases, leaving 22 bases between the germline ends. The CDR3 is made up of 16 amino acids. The CDR3 protein is CASSVATLQEGKTQYF. The CDR3 DNA is TGTGCCAGCAGCGTGGCAACATTACAGGAGGGGAAGACCCAGTACTTC. The entire variable domain, with the rest obtained from reference TRBV5-4 and TRBJ2-5, is as follows: ETGVTQSPTHLIKTRGQQVTLRCSSQSGHNTVSWYQQALGQGPQFIFQYYREEENGRGNFPPRFSGLQFPNYSSELNVNALELDDSALYLCASSVATLQEGKTQYFGPGTRLLVL.

V is TRBV7-2 and J is TRBJ2-1; TRBD2 agrees at 11 bases. CDR1 SGHTA and CDR2 FQGNSA come from the germline V gene. Losses at the gene ends were 7 bases for V and 3 bases for J; bases not matched to a gene: 8. There are 16 residues in the CDR3. For the CDR3, the DNA is TGTGCCAGCACCACGGGACTAGCGGCATTCTACAATGAGCAGTTCTTC. Protein sequence: CASTTGLAAFYNEQFF.

V gene TRBV15 combines with J gene TRBJ1-1; D is uncertain. Trimming left V 2 bases short and J 8 bases short, with 9 bases between. Germline CDR1 reads LNHNV; CDR2 reads YYDKDF (reference sequence). This CDR3 comprises 12 residues. CDR3 amino acids: CATSRIPGEAFF. As DNA, the CDR3 is TGTGCCACCAGCAGAATCCCGGGCGAAGCTTTCTTT.

The genes are TRBV5-1 and TRBJ2-5, with a weak D call TRBD2 (6 bases). Trimming removed 0 bases at V and 4 bases at J, with 13 bases between. In germline, CDR1 is SGHRS, CDR2 YFSETQ. The CDR3 is 15 residues long. The CDR3 here is CASSLGDSGGETQYF. CDR3 DNA: TGCGCCAGCAGCTTGGGGGATTCCGGGGGAGAGACCCAGTACTTC.

For the CDR3, the DNA is TGTGCCAGTCTAACCCTACAGGGGGTCTCCGCCACTAACTCCTACGAGCAGTACTTC. As protein: CASLTLQGVSATNSYEQYF. V usage is TRBV2 and J usage is TRBJ2-7, with 8 bases aligning to TRBD1. V lost 9 bases to trimming and J lost 0 bases; unmatched junction nucleotides: 22. CDR3 length: 19 amino acids. Germline CDR1 reads SNHLY; CDR2 reads FYNNEI.